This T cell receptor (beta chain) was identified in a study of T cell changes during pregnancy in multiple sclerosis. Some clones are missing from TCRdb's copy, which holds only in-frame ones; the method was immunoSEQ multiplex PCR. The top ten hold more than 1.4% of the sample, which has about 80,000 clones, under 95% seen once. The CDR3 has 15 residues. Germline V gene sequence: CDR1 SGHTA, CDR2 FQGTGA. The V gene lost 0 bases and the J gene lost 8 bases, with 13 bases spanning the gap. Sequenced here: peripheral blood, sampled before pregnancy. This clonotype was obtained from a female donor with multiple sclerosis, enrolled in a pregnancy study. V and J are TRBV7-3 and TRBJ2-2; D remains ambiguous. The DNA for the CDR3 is TGTGCCAGCAGCTTAACCCTCTCCGGGTTGGGGGAGCTGTTTTTT. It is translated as CASSLTLSGLGELFF. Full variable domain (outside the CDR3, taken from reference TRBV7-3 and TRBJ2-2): GAGVSQTPSNKVTEKGKYVELRCDPISGHTALYWYRQSLGQGPEFLIYFQGTGAADDSGLPNDRFFAVRPEGSVSTLKIQRTERGDSAVYLCASSLTLSGLGELFFGEGSRLTVL.